This T cell receptor (beta chain) appears in the sequencing data of a study of cytomegalovirus exposure and HLA in healthy donors (dated by TCRdb to about 2017). For the wider study: According to an earlier analysis of several hundred of the donors, 150 million to 200 million T cells yielded 90 million to 130 million unique TCR beta sequences and about 280 Gb of sequence data. To study patterns of TCR occurrence, a later analysis re-analyzed previously published TCR beta repertoires from 650 to 750 donors and added high-resolution HLA genotyping. The study combined high-throughput TCR immunosequencing, statistical association of individual TCRs with disease status, and machine learning to predict cytomegalovirus infection status. The study used immunosequencing to profile the T cell repertoires of 666 subjects and linked those repertoires to cytomegalovirus serostatus. A handful of DR-DQ haplotypes were handled as single units for association and clustering because linkage in the cohort was strong. Class I and class II HLA loci were covered by the typing at four-digit resolution. Every discovery cohort repertoire had been produced on one sequencing platform. A separate validation cohort of approximately 130 different subjects was used in addition to the roughly 620-subject first cohort. On average, about 200,000 unique TCR beta nucleotide sequences were sequenced per donor among some 420 genotyped donors of the cohort, with about 17% of those sequences being non-productive. An early release covering roughly 640 HLA-typed donors comprised approximately 290 gigabases of sequencing data and 85 million or so unique TCR sequences. Donor age, sex, ethnicity and CMV serostatus were compiled together with the repertoire data. The aim of the study was to test whether cataloging public T cell receptors could identify signatures of past pathogen exposure. Of the 300 to 450 genotyped donors, more than 75% were placed in the genetic ancestry cluster associated with self-reported Caucasian donors. A later genetic analysis used genome-wide SNP genotypes for about three fifths of the 666 donors, treating that subset as a discovery cohort. In an earlier analysis of a few hundred of the donors, high-throughput TCR beta sequencing was used to judge whether each TCR beta V gene segment behaved as functional or pseudogenic. In the later analysis, no new phenotypic data were used to find candidate immune exposures; instead, reliance was placed on TCR beta sequences and their occurrence across donors. Typing coverage differed by locus: A, B, C, DRB1 and DQB1 were typed in about 620-630 donors, DQA1 in 522, DPA1 in 606, and DPB1 in 450 to 480.

To prepare the library, the immunoSEQ multiplex PCR assay was applied. The multiplex PCR relied on a mix of 60 forward primers for TCR Vbeta segments and 13 reverse primers for TCR Jbeta segments. A multiplex PCR assay on genomic DNA amplified the CDR3 region of rearranged TCR beta genes. The Illumina HiSeq System was used to sequence the amplified TCR beta libraries as 87-base-pair reads. For the original study's pipeline: A later analysis counted approximately 76 million unique TCR beta chains across the 600 to 850 repertoires, and 10 million to 11 million of these chains were shared by at least two donors. A nearest-neighbor algorithm error-corrected the raw reads and collapsed the reads into unique sequences, merging closely related sequences to remove PCR and sequencing errors. V, D and J gene segments were assigned by aligning CDR3 sequences to IMGT reference sequences. For a sequence to be retained, a match of at least six nucleotides was required to both a V gene segment and a J gene segment. Rearrangements were called productive when the CDR3 lacked stop codons and stayed in frame with V and J; all others were non-productive. CDR3 was defined according to IMGT convention as the region running from the second conserved V-encoded cysteine to the conserved J-encoded phenylalanine. In an earlier analysis of 550 to 650 of the donors, sequences lacking an unambiguous match to a single V gene segment were excluded. An earlier analysis of about 590 of the donors classified V segments as functional when productive rearrangements were above 56.7% and as segregating when the standard deviation between donors was above 5%. A statistical classification framework was developed to diagnose cytomegalovirus status using the catalog of TCR beta chain sequences. In a later analysis, TCR nucleotide sequences were compared against IMGT/GENE-DB human TR gene sequences so that V and J genes could be assigned. A later analysis assigned CDR3 sequences and most-parsimonious VDJ recombination scenarios with the TCRdist pipeline. In a later analysis, each TCR beta chain was defined by its CDR3 amino acid sequence together with its V-gene family, and reads lacking a unique V-gene family were excluded. To address suspected cross-contamination and a sequencing artifact, a later analysis removed roughly 580 highly shared, low-generation-probability nucleotide sequences. For each public chain, a later analysis derived a clonal expansion index from normalized ranks of inferred template counts within each repertoire. In a later analysis, generation probabilities were computed using a VDJ recombination model fitted to out-of-frame rearrangements, and the results were checked against IGoR. A later analysis scored TCR-TCR, TCR-HLA and TCR-CMV co-occurrence with hypergeometric tests, applying a repertoire-size bias correction to TCR pairs. To estimate false discovery rates, a later analysis permuted the HLA or CMV assignments 20 times. In a later analysis, co-occurring TCRs were grouped using DBSCAN, and TCRdist sequence similarity was added for clustering within HLA-allele-positive subsets. Co-occurrence clustering excluded repertoires with fewer than 30,000 or more than 120,000 public chains, plus five with anomalous nucleotide sharing. As stored in TCRdb, this immuneACCESS dataset retains in-frame rearrangements with V and J assigned. A fraction of the clones does not appear; measured against another copy, unresolved V genes explain less than half of the discrepancy, and the remainder lacks a known reason. V and J calls and clone size follow that table, whereas D and trimming were derived from the DNA. This sample has approximately 170,000 clones in its table, and about 79% of those were observed once. Less than 0.9% of the sample rests with the top ten.

The cohort consisted of hundreds of healthy bone marrow donors. Cohort members were all nominally healthy when sampled, although unrecorded immune exposures were likely present. The donor tested CMV seronegative and was one of the 352 seronegative cohort members. A peripheral blood sample was provided by each donor, and peripheral blood mononuclear cells were used for TCR beta sequencing. Genomic DNA extraction from the blood cell samples was performed with the Qiagen DNeasy Blood Extraction Kit. What the research found in general, with its limitations: HLA typing was unavailable for some donors at each locus, so association tests used only the typed subset. Only TCR beta chains were sequenced in this cohort, and the absence of alpha or paired-chain data limited detectable features. Approximately 18 rarely observed V segments, including chromosome 9 orphons, were excluded from the earlier analysis of about 610 of the donors because counts were too low. When HLA alleles, especially DR and DQ, strongly co-occurred, attributing TCR associations to individual alleles was difficult. Some IMGT-functional V segments, including TRBV6-2 and TRBV6-3, could not be distinguished by the 87-base-pair reads and were therefore excluded. For the cohort, immune exposure information was limited to CMV serostatus. In an earlier analysis of some 640 of the donors, most TCR beta V segments were observed in productive rearrangements about 87% or about 30% of the time, broadly matching IMGT annotations. A later analysis associated 15,000 or so TCR beta sequences with specific HLA alleles at a false discovery rate of 0.05. Compared with equally common non-associated chains, HLA-associated TCR beta chains in a later analysis were more clonally expanded and had lower generation probabilities. A later genetic analysis associated a missense DCLRE1C variant with V-gene and J-gene trimming of TCR beta chains, and an independent cohort replicated the association. Linkage disequilibrium might explain the correlated functional status among segregating V segments, but an unknown experimental factor could not be ruled out. A further reported finding was that TCR beta sequences accurately predicted the HLA-A and HLA-B alleles for most subjects in the first cohort. In a later analysis, several top co-occurrence clusters were reported to appear linked to parvovirus B19, influenza, CMV and Epstein-Barr virus. The presence/absence analyses assumed that sequencing depth was roughly uniform across donors, and that assumption may not be true. A group of highly shared sequence variants was considered likely to be a technical artifact of the sequencing pipeline. Compared with the roughly 720-donor mean, donors in an Asian-associated ancestry cluster had fewer N-insertions in productive TCRs, according to a later genetic analysis. In both the original and validation cohorts, the classifier was reported to diagnose cytomegalovirus status with high specificity and sensitivity. The study listed 164 TCR beta chains as associated with cytomegalovirus. The authors suggested that the approach could potentially be generalized to other disease states and immunological phenotypes. A later analysis found that most CMV-associated TCR beta chains appeared HLA-restricted, with HLA associations seemingly driven largely by CMV exposure. In a later analysis, TCR association rates were found to vary across HLA loci, with the most associated TCRs seen for DRB1 alleles and the fewest for HLA-C alleles. While some public TCRs were present in many individuals, most TCR sequences turned up only very rarely across donors. In vitro tests confirmed that a few of the cytomegalovirus-associated TCR beta chains recognize cytomegalovirus antigens.

The V and J ends are trimmed by 2 bases and 9 bases, leaving 8 bases between them. Counted from cysteine to phenylalanine, this CDR3 has 12 amino acids. The sequence is cut down to CDR3 DNA, 36 bases in frame from base 1. Sequences SSHAT (CDR1) and FNYEAQ (CDR2) are obtained from the germline V gene (reference sequence). This clone was counted between two and nine times. This receptor's antigen is unknown. Base qualities are not recorded, but no much larger clone differs from it by a single base. This sequence was found in a female donor in good health and CMV-seronegative. Recombination joined TRBV7-7 with TRBJ2-1; the D gene is perhaps TRBD2, on 6 matching bases. Sample: PBMCs. The CDR3 amino acid sequence is: CASSLTRGEQFF. The bases read TGTGCCAGCAGCTTAACGCGGGGTGAGCAGTTCTTC. Reference TRBV7-7 and TRBJ2-1 proteins supply the regions before and after the CDR3; the full variable domain is: GAGVSQSPRYKVTKRGQDVTLRCDPISSHATLYWYQQALGQGPEFLTYFNYEAQPDKSGLPSDRFSAERPEGSISTLTIQRTEQRDSAMYRCASSLTRGEQFFGPGTRLTVL.